Given below is one TCR beta chain in context. Its antigen is still unknown. Trimming shortened V by 5 bases and J by 4 bases, and 11 bases separated the two germline ends. The CDR3 spans 13 residues. Germline lookup yields CDR1 SEHNR and CDR2 FQNEAQ (reference sequence). Only in-frame clones appear in the TCRdb table, and some are missing; sequencing was by immunoSEQ multiplex PCR. Counted here are 3,500 to 4,500 clones, roughly 67% occurring once; the ten biggest clones make up less than 20%. The sample belongs to a study of T cells in tumors after PD-1 blockade. Study-level results: After therapy, most expanded exhausted CD8+ clones were absent pre-treatment, suggesting clonal replacement. Two pre-treatment samples showed no clonal replacement between them.

This specimen consisted of tumor tissue, obtained before anti-PD-1 treatment. The chain recombines TRBV7-9 with TRBJ2-5; D not resolved. The TCR sequence derives from a human donor with basal cell carcinoma. The CDR3 loop is CASSQWTRETQYF. Written as DNA, the CDR3 is TGTGCCAGCAGCCAGTGGACCAGAGAGACCCAGTACTTC.